The following is a T cell receptor beta chain sequence with its context. No antigen is known for it. The record has no base qualities; no much larger clone is one base away. These data come from a study of T cell responses to AZD1222 COVID-19 vaccine (dated by TCRdb to 2020 to 2022). Broadly, across the study: A total of 230 to 250 trial participants underwent TCR sequencing, of whom some 200 had received two doses of AZD1222 and some 26 had received two doses of the MenACWY control vaccine. Trial participants were enrolled by age into subgroups of 18-55, 56-69 and 70-plus years, and roughly 150, 30 and 60 TCR-sequenced participants, respectively, were included in these subgroups.

Study-wide conclusions, independent of this receptor: After two AZD1222 doses, spike-specific TCR breadth and depth were significantly higher than at day 0 and than in MenACWY recipients. The 56-69-year group was small, and its depth increase did not reach significance, likely because of low power. Epitopes outside the regions mutated in the B.1.351 and B.1.1.7 variants were reportedly recognized by nearly half of the unique spike-specific TCRs. Participants were mostly white British and included more females than males, and it was suggested by the authors that clonal diversity may have been underestimated. Only six AZD1222 recipients were SARS-CoV-2 seropositive at baseline, limiting conclusions about previously exposed vaccinees. CD4 TCRs associated with the vaccine covered the entire spike protein, and the dominant responses were in regions 160-218 and 743-854. Because no day 14 peak-response samples were available, repertoires were characterized only after the peak T cell response.

The germline V gene encodes CDR1 SNHLY and CDR2 FYNNEI. The trim is 6 bases for V and 12 bases for J, with a gap of 12 bases between the germline ends. Inclusive of the bounding cysteine and phenylalanine, the CDR3 is 11 residues long. Only the CDR3 region is kept as DNA, spanning 33 bases read in frame from base 1. The sample's time point label, in plain terms: about 28 days (+/-7) after the second vaccine dose. AZD1222 recipients whose second dose came at about 4 weeks and those whose second dose came at about 12 weeks were combined into one group, since spike-specific TCR depth and breadth did not differ between the two schedules. The vaccinee samples were drawn from two UK trials, COV001 and COV002, one of which was a single-blind randomized controlled phase 2/3 trial testing AZD1222 (ChAdOx1 nCoV-19) in healthy adults. Trial participant PBMC samples were collected at day 0 and day 28 after the second dose for TCRbeta chain sequencing.

The CDR3 regions of human TCRbeta chains were analyzed by immunosequencing. On the study's bioinformatics: Repertoire TCRs were matched against a reference library of SARS-CoV-2-specific TCRs generated with the MIRA antigen-specificity platform. Breadth was defined as the fraction of unique TCRs that were SARS-CoV-2-associated, and depth was defined as the fraction of total T cells that were SARS-CoV-2-associated. Using the MIRA data, every spike-specific TCR was mapped to the spike region that the TCR reacted to and assigned to either a CD4 or a CD8 class. Log10-transformed breadth and depth values were compared by one-way ANOVA with Sidak's multiple comparisons tests. Entries here come from immuneACCESS through TCRdb and include only in-frame sequences with V and J called. Some clones fail to appear in such tables; in the studies checked, an unresolved V gene covers under half of the shortfall, and the cause of the remainder is unknown. The V and J calls and clone size are taken from that table; D and trimming were inferred from the DNA. This sample is represented by 100,000 to 150,000 clones; roughly 93% of them were singletons. The ten largest clones capture around 0.98% of the sample.

The material sequenced was peripheral blood, taken 28 days after the second AZD1222 dose. This TCR came from an adult who received the AZD1222 COVID-19 vaccine. The rearranged segments are TRBV2 and TRBJ2-1; the D region may be TRBD1 or TRBD2, each matching 6 bases equally. The nucleotides read TGTGCCAGCAGGACACAGGGACTGCAGTTCTTC. It translates to CASRTQGLQFF.